The TCR beta chain under discussion was sequenced for a study of CD8+ T cells in alopecia areata. Of note for this clone: Antigen: not known.

Germline lookup yields CDR1 SGDLS and CDR2 YYNGEE. This CDR3 comprises 18 residues. V lost 1 base and J lost 0, with 17 bases in between. Regarding the study as a whole: Affected lesional scalp, above all in alopecia totalis/universalis, was more clonal than normal scalp.

Extracted RNA was reverse transcribed into cDNA, the sequencing template. Repertoires were generated with immunoSEQ multiplex PCR, while TCRdb's copy carries only in-frame clones and drops some. Among some 180,000 clones listed, 56% were seen once. The chain combines TRBV9 with TRBJ1-3, with D unresolved. This TCR came from a human donor in good health. Sequencing was performed on CD8+ T cells sorted from blood. CDR3 bases: TGTGCCAGCAGCGTAATGGACTCTACTGTTACCTCTGGAAACACCATATATTTT. Its protein product is CASSVMDSTVTSGNTIYF.